What follows are 15 T cell receptor beta chains derived from one specimen sequenced in a study of T cell responses to AZD1222 COVID-19 vaccine. The assay was immunoSEQ multiplex PCR, and TCRdb's table has in-frame clones only and misses some. In the table there are roughly 140,000 clones, more than 70% of which are singletons. The sequencing here drew on peripheral blood, taken 28 days after the second AZD1222 dose. The receptors originated from an adult who received the AZD1222 COVID-19 vaccine.

This clone was counted between two and nine times. Other DNA sequences in the same sample also yield this CDR3. J is TRBJ2-6 and V is TRBV2; possibly TRBD2 for D (5 bases). CDR1 is SNHLY, CDR2 FYNNEI, per germline. The CDR3 spans 14 residues. The V gene lost 3 bases and the J gene lost 4 bases, with 7 bases spanning the gap. The CDR3 coding sequence is TGTGCCAGCAGTGAGAGGGCCGGGGCCAACGTCCTGACTTTC. It specifies CASSERAGANVLTF.

The V and J genes are TRBV28 and TRBJ2-5, with D possibly matching TRBD2 (6 bases). CDR1 is MDHEN, CDR2 SYDVKM, per germline. V gave up 6 bases and J gave up 4 bases, with 9 bases separating them. The CDR3 covers 12 residues. The CDR3 nucleotides are TGTGCCAGCAGGACGGAGGGAGAGACCCAGTACTTC. Translating gives CASRTEGETQYF.

The genes are TRBV7-3 and TRBJ2-7; D perhaps matches TRBD2 (5 bases). Per germline, CDR1 SGHTA and CDR2 FQGTGA. This CDR3 contains 16 residues. V lost 5 bases to trimming and J lost 4 bases, with 21 bases between them. CDR3 sequence: CASSPGGREAQYEQYF. CDR3 bases: TGTGCCAGCAGCCCCGGAGGCCGAGAGGCCCAATACGAGCAGTACTTC.

This clone was detected once. The chain links TRBV24-1 to TRBJ2-4; D is perhaps TRBD2 (5 bases). CDR1 and CDR2 (germline): KGHDR, SFDVKD. V dropped 5 bases and J dropped 10 bases, with 11 bases sitting between them. CDR3 length: 12 amino acids. In DNA form, the CDR3 reads TGTGCCACCAGTGGGACCGAGGGTATTCAGTACTTC. It encodes CATSGTEGIQYF.

This clone has more than one count but fewer than ten. This sequence joins TRBV6-5 and TRBJ1-1, with 7 bases matching TRBD1. This CDR3 has 15 residues. Germline V gene data show CDR1 as MNHEY and CDR2 as SVGAGI. Trimming at V came to 8 bases and at J to 4 bases, leaving 13 bases not matched to a gene. DNA of the CDR3: TGTGCCAGCCTATCCCCTCAGGGGGGCCCCACTGAAGCTTTCTTT. It specifies CASLSPQGGPTEAFF.

The chain recombines TRBV7-2 with TRBJ1-6, with TRBD1 identical over 9 bases. Germline V gives CDR1 SGHTA, CDR2 FQGNSA. This CDR3 has 16 amino acids. J lost 8 bases, V lost 5 bases, and 10 bases had no gene match. The CDR3 sequence is CASSARRTGADSPLHF. As DNA, the CDR3 is TGTGCCAGCAGCGCTAGGAGGACAGGGGCGGATTCACCCCTCCACTTT.

V usage is TRBV5-6 and J usage is TRBJ2-1; the D gene is possibly TRBD2 (6 bases). The CDR3 has 14 amino acids. In germline, CDR1 is SGHDT, CDR2 YYEEEE. Trimming cost V 7 bases and J 0 bases, with 11 bases left between them. CDR3 loop: CASGDFGSYNEQFF. Here the CDR3 DNA reads TGTGCCAGCGGGGACTTCGGCTCCTACAATGAGCAGTTCTTC.

The chain carries TRBV6-5 and TRBJ1-1; tentative D call: TRBD1 (6 bases). The CDR3 is 16 amino acids. Germline assignment: CDR1 MNHEY and CDR2 SVGAGI. Trimming removed 0 bases from V and 1 base from J, with 12 bases in between. The CDR3: CASSYSIPDRNTEAFF. The CDR3 region has the DNA TGTGCCAGCAGTTACTCGATACCGGACAGGAACACTGAAGCTTTCTTT.

The chain combines TRBV5-4 with TRBJ2-7, with D perhaps being TRBD1 or TRBD2 (6 bases each). Trimming stripped 2 bases from V and 6 bases from J, with 18 bases between. The length of the CDR3 is 15 residues. Germline CDR1 and CDR2: SGHNT and YYREEE (reference sequence). CDR3 loop: CASSFGSQGRSEQYF. The CDR3 bases are TGTGCCAGCAGCTTTGGGAGTCAGGGGAGGTCCGAGCAGTACTTC.

This chain joins TRBV24-1 and TRBJ2-7; a weak D match, TRBD1 (5 bases). The V and J ends lost 2 bases and 2 bases respectively, with 12 bases between them. The CDR3 sequence is 15 residues long. Germline CDR1 and CDR2: KGHDR and SFDVKD. DNA of the CDR3: TGTGCCACCAGTGATTCAAGGGGTAATCCCTACGAGCAGTACTTC. It encodes CATSDSRGNPYEQYF.

This sequence joins TRBV7-9 and TRBJ2-5, with 10 bases fitting TRBD2. This CDR3 has 14 amino acids. J gave up 5 bases and V 5 bases, and 5 bases lay outside the gene matches. Germline V lookup: CDR1 SEHNR, CDR2 FQNEAQ (reference sequence). The DNA for the CDR3 is TGTGCCAGCAGCGGACTAGCGGAGTGGGAGACCCAGTACTTC. It translates to CASSGLAEWETQYF.

The chain has TRBV10-1 and TRBJ1-3, with D unresolved. Trimming stripped 1 base from V and 4 bases from J, with 17 bases between. CDR1 and CDR2 (germline): WNHNN, SYGVQD (reference sequence). This CDR3 spans 17 amino acids. The CDR3 loop reads CASSELAQRLRGNTIYF. The CDR3 nucleotides read TGCGCCAGCAGTGAGTTGGCACAAAGGCTTCGCGGAAACACCATATATTTT.

The rearrangement joins TRBV3-1 (or the pseudogene TRBV3-2) to TRBJ1-1; D call uncertain. This CDR3 is built from 16 residues. Germline assignment: CDR1 LGHDT and CDR2 YNNKEL (reference sequence). Trimming stripped 0 bases from V and 3 bases from J, with 14 bases between. The CDR3 bases are TGTGCCAGCAGCCAAGATCAGCTGATCCCGGACACTGAAGCTTTCTTT. Its protein product is CASSQDQLIPDTEAFF.

V and J are TRBV12-5 and TRBJ2-2; a possible D gene is TRBD2 (5 bases). CDR3 length: 13 residues. The V end was cut by 9 bases, the J end by 4 bases, with 12 bases between. The germline CDR1 and CDR2 sequences are LGHNT and FRNRAP. DNA of the CDR3: TGTGCTAGCGGGCGAGGGCTCACCGGGGAGCTGTTTTTT. It translates to CASGRGLTGELFF.

Only one count was recorded for this clone. The chain couples TRBV4-2 to TRBJ2-3; 8 nucleotides match TRBD2. Germline V lookup: CDR1 LGHNA, CDR2 YNFKEQ. V dropped 2 bases and J dropped 0; count of bases not matched to a gene: 1. The CDR3 covers 15 residues. CDR3 loop: CASSQQRGSTDTQYF. The CDR3, as DNA: TGTGCCAGCAGCCAACAGCGGGGGAGCACAGATACGCAGTATTTT.